Detailed here is one T cell receptor (beta chain). Its specificity is unknown. This sample was taken from a study of tumor and adjacent non-tumor tissue in lung cancer. Background on the study: Histology: about twelve adenocarcinoma, a couple of squamous cell carcinoma, 1 small cell lung cancer. Patients were aged roughly 30 to 76, approximately ten men and a handful of women, stage I to III.

Study-level points and caveats: Top 100 clones took a larger repertoire share in normal lung.

No cell sorting was done before RNA was extracted from the tissue. A modified ARM-PCR protocol with three rounds of nested PCR amplified TCRbeta. TCRdb analysed the multiplex PCR reads with MiXCR anew, one entry per CDR3 protein. This table holds about 140,000 distinct CDR3 sequences, around two thirds found once. Germline trimming cut 3 bases from V and 5 bases from J; bases unmatched to any gene: 7. The CDR3 totals 13 residues. Germline values: CDR1 DFQATT, CDR2 SNEGSKA (reference sequence). The rearrangement links TRBV20-1 to TRBJ2-7; 7 bases fit TRBD1. Material for sequencing was lung tumor tissue. This clonotype originated in a man aged 60 to 75 with small cell lung cancer. CDR3 residues: CSARGDRVNEQYF. The CDR3 nucleotides are TGCAGTGCTAGGGGAGACAGGGTCAACGAGCAGTACTTC.